These 27 T cell receptor beta chains were all obtained from the same sample, sequenced in a study of shared clonotypes between healthy human individuals. CD45RO-negative CD8 cells positively selected for CCR7 made up the naive population, which excluded terminally differentiated effector memory CD45RA+ cells. Clones were read by immunoSEQ multiplex PCR, and TCRdb kept only the in-frame ones, dropping some. The table shows about 2.1 million clones, with 90% to 95% occurring only once. The sequenced material came from naive CD8+ T cells from PBMCs. The receptors stem from a man aged 18 to 35 in good health. Some clones in this sample may be carry-over from other donors' samples.

The gene calls are TRBV27 and TRBJ2-3; TRBD1 might be the D (6 bases). This CDR3 contains 15 residues. Per the germline V gene, CDR1 is MNHEY and CDR2 is SMNVEV (reference sequence). The V and J ends lost 2 bases and 4 bases respectively, with 13 bases between them. In nucleotides, the CDR3 is TGTGCCAGCAGTTTAACAGGGTATGGTGCAGATACGCAGTATTTT. It encodes CASSLTGYGADTQYF.

The chain combines TRBV10-2 with TRBJ2-3; maybe TRBD2 (5 bases). Germline-derived CDR1 and CDR2 are WSHSY and SAAADI. V lost 8 bases and J lost 4, with 19 bases in between. CDR3 length equals 15 residues. CDR3 bases: TGCGCCAGCGAAAACGGACGCCCGGACTCAGATACGCAGTATTTT. Protein sequence: CASENGRPDSDTQYF.

The J gene is TRBJ2-7, the V gene TRBV9; TRBD2 aligns across 7 bases. The trim removed 9 bases at V and 3 bases at J, leaving 9 bases unmatched. The CDR3 runs 13 residues. Germline V gene data show CDR1 as SGDLS and CDR2 as YYNGEE. CDR3 sequence reads: CAMGSGGCYEQYF. In DNA form, the CDR3 reads TGTGCCATGGGTTCGGGAGGATGCTACGAGCAGTACTTC.

The chain couples TRBV19 to TRBJ2-7; 9 positions match TRBD1. The CDR3 is made up of 13 amino acids. The germline gives CDR1 LNHDA, CDR2 SQIVND (reference sequence). J lost 5 bases, V lost 9 bases, and 8 bases had no gene match. The CDR3 coding sequence is TGTGCCAGCTGGGACAGGGTGGGGGACGAGCAGTACTTC. Protein product: CASWDRVGDEQYF.

Regarding this clone: The sample carries other DNA sequences with the same CDR3. The chain links TRBV5-1 to TRBJ1-1; D unclear. V was shortened by 0 bases and J by 5 bases, with 14 bases between the two germline ends. Per germline, CDR1 SGHRS and CDR2 YFSETQ. CDR3 length: 15 amino acids. In nucleotides, the CDR3 is TGCGCCAGCAGCTTGGCCGGAGCGCGAGGAACTGAAGCTTTCTTT. This translates into CASSLAGARGTEAFF.

The chain employs TRBV7-2 and TRBJ2-4, with D perhaps matching TRBD2 (6 bases). The length of the CDR3 is 17 residues. Germline V lookup: CDR1 SGHTA, CDR2 FQGNSA. The V end was cut by 1 base, the J end by 1 base, with 14 bases between. The chain's CDR3 is CASSLVGGQDAKNIQYF. CDR3 DNA sequence: TGTGCCAGCAGCTTAGTTGGAGGGCAAGACGCCAAAAACATTCAGTACTTC.

The V gene is TRBV9, the J gene TRBJ2-1, with 10 bases matching TRBD2. Germline loops: CDR1 SGDLS, CDR2 YYNGEE. J was trimmed by 6 bases and V by 3 bases; bases with no gene match: 6. The CDR3 totals 15 residues. The CDR3 spells CASSAGSGRGNEQFF. CDR3 in DNA: TGTGCCAGCAGCGCCGGAAGCGGGAGGGGCAATGAGCAGTTCTTC.

The chain has TRBV7-2 and TRBJ2-1; 7 bases are a match to TRBD2. Germline CDR1 SGHTA, CDR2 FQGNSA. The CDR3 extends over 17 amino acids. The junction had 14 bases not matched to a gene; V was cut back by 5 bases and J by 4 bases. The CDR3, as DNA: TGTGCCAGCAGCCCTCGGCCGGGAGGTTTCGGGTACAATGAGCAGTTCTTC. Protein product: CASSPRPGGFGYNEQFF.

This clone was seen just once. V gene TRBV27 combines with J gene TRBJ2-2, with D hard to call. The CDR3 length is 13 residues. Germline V gene lookup returns CDR1 MNHEY and CDR2 SMNVEV (reference sequence). Trimming took off 6 bases at V and 6 bases at J, with 11 bases between the two ends. For the CDR3, the DNA is TGTGCCAGCAGCTGGCCCGGGCCCGGGGAGCTGTTTTTT. Translated, it gives CASSWPGPGELFF.

The rearrangement uses TRBV6-1 and TRBJ2-3; D unclear. The V end lost 10 bases, the J end lost 1 base, and 15 bases lay between the germline ends. CDR1 is MNHNS, CDR2 SASEGT, per germline. CDR3 size: 14 residues. The CDR3 region has the DNA TGTGCCACCCTCGCTCGCAGGCGCACAGATACGCAGTATTTT. It is translated as CATLARRRTDTQYF.

The chain couples TRBV27 to TRBJ1-5; tentative D call: TRBD1 (6 bases). Germline CDR1 MNHEY, CDR2 SMNVEV (reference sequence). V lost 6 bases and J 7 bases, leaving 16 bases between the germline ends. The CDR3 extends over 14 amino acids. The CDR3 DNA sequence: TGTGCCAGCAGCGACGGGACACCTGGGCAGCCCCAGCATTTT. Protein: CASSDGTPGQPQHF.

This chain joins TRBV4-1 and TRBJ1-6, with TRBD1 as a possible D gene (5 bases). CDR1 is MGHRA, CDR2 YSYEKL, per germline. V shed 4 bases and J shed 9 bases, with 19 bases lying between them. This CDR3 spans 16 amino acids. CDR3 sequence reads: CASSPGRQSLGSPLHF. In DNA form, the CDR3 reads TGCGCCAGCAGCCCGGGGAGACAGAGTCTCGGTTCACCCCTCCACTTT.

This chain links TRBV5-1 with TRBJ2-3; 11 bases align to TRBD2. The V gene's germline CDR1 is SGHRS and CDR2 YFSETQ. The CDR3 covers 18 residues. Trimming at V came to 3 bases and at J to 6 bases, leaving 15 bases not matched to a gene. Here the CDR3 DNA reads TGCGCCAGCAGCTACACCTCTAGCGGGAGGAGGATCGCGGATACGCAGTATTTT. It encodes CASSYTSSGRRIADTQYF.

To note about this clone: The same CDR3 arises from other DNA sequences in this sample as well. V is TRBV7-9 and J is TRBJ2-5; no clear D. This CDR3 is 12 amino acids long. Germline CDR1 is SEHNR and CDR2 is FQNEAQ (reference sequence). V shed 6 bases and J shed 4 bases, with 9 bases lying between them. The CDR3 DNA is TGTGCCAGCAGTGGTGGGCGAGAGACCCAGTACTTC. Its translation is CASSGGRETQYF. Combining the CDR3 with reference TRBV7-9 and TRBJ2-5 gives the whole variable domain DTGVSQNPRHKITKRGQNVTFRCDPISEHNRLYWYRQTLGQGPEFLTYFQNEAQLEKSRLLSDRFSAERPKGSFSTLEIQRTEQGDSAMYLCASSGGRETQYFGPGTRLLVL.

The J gene is TRBJ2-7, the V gene TRBV13; the D gene is possibly TRBD2 (6 bases). CDR1 and CDR2 from the germline V gene are PRHDT and FYEKMQ (reference sequence). This CDR3 has 17 residues. Trimming pared 4 bases from V and 0 bases from J, leaving 19 bases between. The CDR3 coding sequence is TGTGCCAGCAGCTCACCCGCCCGGGGCGGGACCTCCTACGAGCAGTACTTC. Its translation: CASSSPARGGTSYEQYF. Drawing the rest from reference TRBV13 and TRBJ2-7, the complete variable domain is AAGVIQSPRHLIKEKRETATLKCYPIPRHDTVYWYQQGPGQDPQFLISFYEKMQSDKGSIPDRFSAQQFSDYHSELNMSSLELGDSALYFCASSSPARGGTSYEQYFGPGTRLTVT.

The gene calls are TRBV9 and TRBJ2-3, with 10 bases aligning to TRBD1. CDR1 is SGDLS and CDR2 is YYNGEE in the germline V gene. The CDR3 length is 19 residues. With V trimmed by 4 bases and J by 0 bases, 14 bases remained unmatched. In nucleotides, the CDR3 is TGTGCCAGCAGCACGCCCGGGACAGGGGCCTCGATCAGCACAGATACGCAGTATTTT. Its protein is CASSTPGTGASISTDTQYF. The variable domain in full, with the rest retrieved from reference TRBV9 and TRBJ2-3, is DSGVTQTPKHLITATGQRVTLRCSPRSGDLSVYWYQQSLDQGLQFLIQYYNGEERAKGNILERFSAQQFPDLHSELNLSSLELGDSALYFCASSTPGTGASISTDTQYFGPGTRLTVL.

This chain joins TRBV11-2 and TRBJ2-1; 10 positions match TRBD2. CDR3 length: 17 residues. J gave up 3 bases and V 2 bases, and 7 bases lay outside the gene matches. Germline lookup yields CDR1 SGHAT and CDR2 FQNNGV. The CDR3 nucleotides are TGTGCCAGCAGCTTAACCGGACTAGCGGAGGGCTACAATGAGCAGTTCTTC. Encoded protein: CASSLTGLAEGYNEQFF.

The chain carries TRBV4-1 and TRBJ2-3; D not resolved. V dropped 2 bases and J dropped 1 base, with 7 bases sitting between them. This CDR3 is built from 14 residues. Germline V CDR1 and CDR2: MGHRA, YSYEKL. The CDR3 spells CASSQILGTDTQYF. The CDR3, as DNA: TGCGCCAGCAGCCAAATATTAGGCACAGATACGCAGTATTTT.

Notes on this clone: Other DNA sequences within the sample encode an identical CDR3. The V gene is TRBV6-6, the J gene TRBJ2-7; D unresolved. This CDR3 comprises 13 residues. Germline assignment: CDR1 MNHNY and CDR2 SVGAGI (reference sequence). V was trimmed by 0 bases and J by 4 bases, leaving 7 bases between them. The CDR3 DNA is TGTGCCAGCAGTTACTCGGGTCCTTACGAGCAGTACTTC. Residues: CASSYSGPYEQYF.

V is TRBV19 and J is TRBJ2-7, with D perhaps given as TRBD1 or TRBD2 (5 bases each). Trimming stripped 8 bases from V and 3 bases from J, with 14 bases between. Looked up from germline, CDR1 is LNHDA and CDR2 is SQIVND (reference sequence). CDR3 size: 13 residues. The CDR3 bases are TGTGCCAGTTCACTAGGGGTCTACTACGAGCAGTACTTC. Protein: CASSLGVYYEQYF.

This clone showed up just once. The rearrangement uses TRBV27 and TRBJ1-5; a weak D match, TRBD1 (6 bases). V gave up 5 bases and J gave up 6 bases, with 17 bases separating them. The CDR3 contains 15 residues. Germline V gene sequence: CDR1 MNHEY, CDR2 SMNVEV (reference sequence). CDR3 DNA: TGTGCCAGCAGTAAGGGGGTGACCTGGCCTCAGCCCCAGCATTTT. This sequence encodes CASSKGVTWPQPQHF.

This chain links TRBV5-6 with TRBJ2-3; D unresolved. With 1 base removed from V and 6 bases from J, the gap between germline ends came to 9 bases. CDR3 length: 13 amino acids. The V gene's germline CDR1 is SGHDT and CDR2 YYEEEE. CDR3 in DNA: TGTGCCAGCAGCTTGATTGGCTGGGATACGCAGTATTTT. As protein: CASSLIGWDTQYF.

This chain joins TRBV6-5 and TRBJ2-2, with D hard to call. V lost 2 bases, J lost 6 bases, and 10 bases lay in between. Germline V lookup: CDR1 MNHEY, CDR2 SVGAGI. The CDR3 is made up of 14 amino acids. This CDR3 reads CASSYDAGSGELFF. For the CDR3, the DNA is TGTGCCAGCAGTTACGACGCCGGCTCCGGGGAGCTGTTTTTT.

This clone was detected once. The chain joins TRBV6-1 to TRBJ2-2; D may be TRBD1 (7 bases). Germline V gene lookup returns CDR1 MNHNS and CDR2 SASEGT. Trimming removed 0 bases from V and 6 bases from J, with 17 bases in between. This CDR3 is built from 17 residues. CDR3 nucleotide sequence: TGTGCCAGCAGTGAAGCGCAATGGAGGGGGCTTGCCGGGGAGCTGTTTTTT. Translating gives CASSEAQWRGLAGELFF.

V and J are TRBV5-6 and TRBJ2-6; D ambiguous. Trimming shortened V by 8 bases and J by 3 bases, and 18 bases separated the two germline ends. Germline CDR1 is SGHDT and CDR2 is YYEEEE. The CDR3 loop spans 16 amino acids. The CDR3 loop is CASSRGKEYGANVLTF. CDR3 sequence (DNA): TGTGCCAGTTCCCGTGGGAAGGAGTATGGGGCCAACGTCCTGACTTTC.

CDR3 sequence reads: CATSKDRLHYGYTF. CDR3 nucleotides: TGTGCCACCAGCAAGGACAGACTTCACTATGGCTACACCTTC. The J gene is TRBJ1-2, the V gene TRBV15; a possible D gene is TRBD1 (6 bases). The CDR3 has 14 residues. Germline V gives CDR1 LNHNV, CDR2 YYDKDF (reference sequence). Trimming left V 4 bases short and J 3 bases short, with 12 bases between.

As regards this clone: Other nucleotide sequences in the sample specify the same CDR3. The V call is TRBV9, the J call TRBJ2-7; D ambiguous. V lost 2 bases and J 0 bases, leaving 12 bases between the germline ends. The CDR3 runs 15 residues. CDR1 is SGDLS and CDR2 is YYNGEE in the germline V gene. CDR3 coding DNA: TGTGCCAGCAGCGTGGGTGGCGGCCTCTCCTACGAGCAGTACTTC. This sequence encodes CASSVGGGLSYEQYF.